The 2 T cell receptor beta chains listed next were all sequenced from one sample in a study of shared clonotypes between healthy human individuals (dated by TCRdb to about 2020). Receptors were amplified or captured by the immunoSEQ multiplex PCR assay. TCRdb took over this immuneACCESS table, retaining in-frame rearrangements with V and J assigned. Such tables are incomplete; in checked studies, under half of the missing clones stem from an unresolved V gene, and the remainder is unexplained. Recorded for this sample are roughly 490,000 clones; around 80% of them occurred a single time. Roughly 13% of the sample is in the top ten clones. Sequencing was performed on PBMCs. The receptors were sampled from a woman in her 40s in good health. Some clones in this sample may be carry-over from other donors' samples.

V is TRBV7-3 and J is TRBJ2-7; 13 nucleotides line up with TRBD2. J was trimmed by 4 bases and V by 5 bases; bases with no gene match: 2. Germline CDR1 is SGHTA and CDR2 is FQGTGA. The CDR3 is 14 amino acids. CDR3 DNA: TGTGCCAGCAGCCCGGGACTAGCGGGGTACGAGCAGTACTTC. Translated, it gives CASSPGLAGYEQYF. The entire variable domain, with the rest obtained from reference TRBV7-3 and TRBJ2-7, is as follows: GAGVSQTPSNKVTEKGKYVELRCDPISGHTALYWYRQSLGQGPEFLIYFQGTGAADDSGLPNDRFFAVRPEGSVSTLKIQRTERGDSAVYLCASSPGLAGYEQYFGPGTRLTVT.

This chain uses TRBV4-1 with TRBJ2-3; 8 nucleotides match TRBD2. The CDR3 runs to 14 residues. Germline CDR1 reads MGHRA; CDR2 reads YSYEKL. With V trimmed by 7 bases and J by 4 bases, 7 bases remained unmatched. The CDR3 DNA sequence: TGCGCCAGCAAATTAGTTAGCGGGGCAGATACGCAGTATTTT. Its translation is CASKLVSGADTQYF.